This TCR beta chain was retrieved from a study of blood T cell repertoires in COVID-19. Study details: The United States, Italy and Spain were the sources of the acute and convalescent COVID-19 samples. Sources were T cells, B-cell-depleted T cells, or PBMCs; the material itself was cDNA or gDNA.

Profiled with immunoSEQ multiplex PCR; TCRdb holds only in-frame clones, not every one. The repertoire holds roughly 300,000 clones, 65% to 90% seen once, with more than 9% in the top ten. Participant ages covered about 18 to 89 years across 24 US areas. This CDR3 has 15 amino acids. Germline loops: CDR1 SGHAT, CDR2 FQNNGV. Trimming left V 2 bases short and J 0 bases short, with 11 bases between. The gene calls are TRBV11-2 and TRBJ2-7; D perhaps matches TRBD2 (5 bases). The sample comprised PBMCs or T cells enriched from blood (not recorded which). This TCR came from a woman aged 18-30 years who had recovered from COVID-19. Written as DNA, the CDR3 is TGTGCCAGCAGCTTAAGGGCGGGCGGCTCCTACGAGCAGTACTTC. Translated, it gives CASSLRAGGSYEQYF.